The present TCR beta chain was sequenced within a study of CXCR3-negative and CXCR3-positive naive CD8 T cells. Study conclusions and caveats: Within a donor, both naive subsets shared TRBV-TRBJ usage, unlike memory cells. Naive subsets showed comparable surface CD5, and TCR interaction strength was also inferred from TRB CDR3 physicochemistry.

Turning to this clonotype: Antigen unknown.

Germline CDR1 MNHEY, CDR2 SVGEGT. This CDR3 contains 19 residues. The study sorted every CD8+ T cell subset in triplicate at 250,000 to 300,000 cells each. TRB cDNA libraries were made by UMI-labeled 5' RACE. Reprocessing the 5' RACE reads, TCRdb reports a single entry for every CDR3 protein and omits DNA. This listing includes around 52,000 distinct CDR3 sequences. The chain links TRBV6-2 or TRBV6-3 to TRBJ1-1; TCRdb indicates TRBD1, and absent DNA this call remains unverified. The clonotype originates from a human donor in good health. Some clones in this sample may be carry-over from other donors' samples. Sequencing was done on a sample of memory CD8+ T cells from blood. This CDR3 reads CASSYLTGTDPILNTEAFF.